Presented here are 18 T cell receptor beta chains from one specimen sequenced in a study of cytomegalovirus exposure and HLA in healthy donors. The PCR used 60 Vbeta and 13 Jbeta primers. TCRdb's table, derived via immunoSEQ multiplex PCR, lists solely in-frame clones and lacks some. The data contain about 170,000 clones, 80% to 85% of them singletons. Input material: PBMCs. These receptors were taken from a boy between 2 and 10 years old in good health and CMV-seronegative.

This sequence joins TRBV7-9 and TRBJ2-3, with 13 nucleotides matching TRBD2. Germline lookup yields CDR1 SEHNR and CDR2 FQNEAQ (reference sequence). This CDR3 is 18 amino acids long. Losses at the gene ends were 0 bases for V and 1 base for J; bases not matched to a gene: 4. DNA for the CDR3: TGTGCCAGCAGCTTAGCTAGAGGACTAGCGGGAGGCACAGATACGCAGTATTTT. The encoded protein is CASSLARGLAGGTDTQYF.

The rearrangement uses TRBV5-1 and TRBJ1-3; 10 bases are shared with TRBD1. The CDR3 is made up of 15 amino acids. Germline V gene data show CDR1 as SGHRS and CDR2 as YFSETQ. After removal of 3 bases from V and 3 bases from J, the junction contained 3 bases not matched to a gene. Written as DNA, the CDR3 is TGCGCCAGCAGCTCGACAGGGGGCGATGGAAACACCATATATTTT. Translated: CASSSTGGDGNTIYF.

V and J are TRBV5-4 and TRBJ2-5, with D unclear. Per germline, CDR1 SGHNT and CDR2 YYREEE (reference sequence). This CDR3 spans 13 amino acids. Trimming left V 4 bases short and J 4 bases short, with 11 bases between. The CDR3 DNA reads TGTGCCAGCAGCCTGGACCCCAGAGAGACCCAGTACTTC. Its translation: CASSLDPRETQYF. Combining the CDR3 with reference TRBV5-4 and TRBJ2-5 gives the whole variable domain ETGVTQSPTHLIKTRGQQVTLRCSSQSGHNTVSWYQQALGQGPQFIFQYYREEENGRGNFPPRFSGLQFPNYSSELNVNALELDDSALYLCASSLDPRETQYFGPGTRLLVL.

V usage is TRBV28 and J usage is TRBJ1-2; the match to TRBD1 covers 7 bases. The CDR3 has 16 amino acids. Germline V CDR1 and CDR2: MDHEN, SYDVKM. Trimming cost V 6 bases and J 2 bases; bases outside gene matches: 12. The CDR3 DNA follows: TGTGCCAGCAGAATCTTCCGGGACAGCATAAACTATGGCTACACCTTC. It yields the protein CASRIFRDSINYGYTF.

The rearrangement links TRBV25-1 to TRBJ2-2; TRBD2 might be the D (6 bases). V lost 6 bases and J lost 1, with 12 bases in between. The CDR3 is 15 amino acids. The germline V gene encodes CDR1 MGHDK and CDR2 SYGVNS. CDR3 sequence reads: CASRPNGGNTGELFF. The DNA for the CDR3 is TGTGCCAGCAGGCCCAACGGGGGGAACACCGGGGAGCTGTTTTTT.

The chain employs TRBV9 and TRBJ1-1; 7 bases fit TRBD1. Germline V gene lookup returns CDR1 SGDLS and CDR2 YYNGEE. The CDR3 is 17 amino acids. V shed 4 bases and J 1 base; nucleotides not matched to a gene: 13. CDR3 sequence reads: CASSQTPGTVKNTEAFF. CDR3 DNA: TGTGCCAGCAGCCAAACACCTGGGACAGTTAAGAACACTGAAGCTTTCTTT.

DNA of the CDR3: TGTGCCAGCAGCGTATCAGGCCGGCAACAGGGACCCTACAATGAGCAGTTCTTC. Translating it yields CASSVSGRQQGPYNEQFF. J is TRBJ2-1 and V is TRBV9, with D maybe TRBD1 (6 bases). V shed 1 base and J shed 2 bases, with 19 bases lying between them. Germline CDR1 SGDLS, CDR2 YYNGEE. The CDR3 consists of 18 residues.

The chain couples TRBV18 to TRBJ2-7; the match to TRBD2 covers 14 bases. The CDR3 length is 16 residues. Trimming took 3 bases from V and 5 from J; bases not matched to a gene: 6. Germline loops: CDR1 KGHSH, CDR2 LQKENI. The CDR3 loop is CASSPRGTSGSHEQYF. The CDR3 nucleotides read TGTGCCAGCTCACCGCGCGGGACTAGCGGGAGTCACGAGCAGTACTTC.

The chain carries TRBV28 and TRBJ2-5; possible D gene TRBD1, 6 bases. The V end lost 2 bases, the J end lost 2 bases, and 6 bases lay between the germline ends. This CDR3 region has 13 residues. Germline V gene lookup returns CDR1 MDHEN and CDR2 SYDVKM. The CDR3 here is CASSLGQQETQYF. The CDR3 DNA follows: TGTGCCAGCAGTTTAGGACAGCAAGAGACCCAGTACTTC.

V usage is TRBV9 and J usage is TRBJ2-2; D is possibly TRBD2 (5 bases). V was cut by 2 bases and J by 1 base, with 9 bases left in between. CDR1 and CDR2 (germline): SGDLS, YYNGEE. This CDR3 region has 15 residues. The CDR3 region is CASSVTRQNTGELFF. Here the CDR3 DNA reads TGTGCCAGCAGCGTTACTAGACAGAACACCGGGGAGCTGTTTTTT.

This chain links TRBV18 with TRBJ1-1; 8 nucleotides line up with TRBD1. V was clipped by 5 bases and J by 10 bases; unmatched bases: 9. Germline CDR1 reads KGHSH; CDR2 reads LQKENI. The CDR3 runs to 13 residues. CDR3 sequence reads: CASSMSGQGGAFF. The CDR3 DNA follows: TGTGCCAGCTCAATGTCCGGACAGGGAGGAGCTTTCTTT. Full variable domain (outside the CDR3, taken from reference TRBV18 and TRBJ1-1): NAGVMQNPRHLVRRRGQEARLRCSPMKGHSHVYWYRQLPEEGLKFMVYLQKENIIDESGMPKERFSAEFPKEGPSILRIQQVVRGDSAAYFCASSMSGQGGAFFGQGTRLTVV.

The V gene is TRBV4-1, the J gene TRBJ2-2; 7 bases are shared with TRBD1. With 6 bases clipped from V and 4 bases from J, the junction kept 8 bases outside the gene matches. CDR3 length: 15 amino acids. Germline V CDR1 and CDR2: MGHRA, YSYEKL. CDR3 protein: CASRLTGEGTGELFF. The CDR3 DNA reads TGCGCCAGCAGACTCACAGGGGAAGGCACCGGGGAGCTGTTTTTT.

The chain employs TRBV29-1 and TRBJ1-1, with a possible D match to TRBD1 (6 bases). The CDR3 contains 15 residues. V lost 6 bases to trimming and J lost 3 bases, with 20 bases between them. Germline V gene data show CDR1 as SQVTM and CDR2 as ANQGSEA. CDR3 coding DNA: TGCAGCGTGTCTCCGAGACAGGCGACGGACACTGAAGCTTTCTTT. Amino acids: CSVSPRQATDTEAFF.

The genes are TRBV5-4 and TRBJ2-7; D might be TRBD2 (6 bases). The CDR3 loop spans 14 amino acids. CDR1 is SGHNT and CDR2 is YYREEE in the germline V gene (reference sequence). V gave up 4 bases and J gave up 2 bases, with 13 bases separating them. The chain's CDR3 is CASSPGGGAYEQYF. Written as DNA, the CDR3 is TGTGCCAGCAGCCCCGGCGGCGGGGCCTACGAGCAGTACTTC.

This chain uses TRBV6-1 with TRBJ2-3, with D possibly being TRBD2 (5 bases). Germline CDR1 reads MNHNS; CDR2 reads SASEGT. The CDR3 is 13 residues long. Trimming stripped 6 bases from V and 2 bases from J, with 9 bases between. The CDR3 DNA reads TGTGCCAGCAGAAACGACTACACAGATACGCAGTATTTT. Protein product: CASRNDYTDTQYF.

This clone was counted only a few times. V is TRBV5-6 and J is TRBJ1-1; 8 bases map to TRBD1. With 0 bases clipped from V and 4 bases from J, the junction kept 2 bases outside the gene matches. This CDR3 is built from 14 residues. The germline CDR1 and CDR2 sequences are SGHDT and YYEEEE. The CDR3, as DNA: TGTGCCAGCAGCTTGGTGACAGGGGTCACTGAAGCTTTCTTT. Its translation: CASSLVTGVTEAFF. The full variable domain, its missing parts supplied by reference TRBV5-6 and TRBJ1-1, is DAGVTQSPTHLIKTRGQQVTLRCSPKSGHDTVSWYQQALGQGPQFIFQYYEEEERQRGNFPDRFSGHQFPNYSSELNVNALLLGDSALYLCASSLVTGVTEAFFGQGTRLTVV.

The chain has TRBV6-5 and TRBJ2-7; TRBD1 agrees at 8 bases. The junction had 5 bases not matched to a gene; V was cut back by 4 bases and J by 0 bases. This CDR3 contains 15 residues. Germline-derived CDR1 and CDR2 are MNHEY and SVGAGI. This CDR3 reads CASSSGGTVSYEQYF. The DNA for the CDR3 is TGTGCCAGCAGTTCAGGGGGCACAGTCTCCTACGAGCAGTACTTC.

The chain joins TRBV10-3 to TRBJ2-2, with 7 bases that match TRBD1. Germline assignment: CDR1 ENHRY and CDR2 SYGVKD. V gave up 3 bases and J gave up 3 bases; unmatched junction bases: 4. The CDR3 covers 15 residues. The CDR3 DNA reads TGTGCCATCAGTGAAGACAGGGTAGACACCGGGGAGCTGTTTTTT. Protein sequence: CAISEDRVDTGELFF.